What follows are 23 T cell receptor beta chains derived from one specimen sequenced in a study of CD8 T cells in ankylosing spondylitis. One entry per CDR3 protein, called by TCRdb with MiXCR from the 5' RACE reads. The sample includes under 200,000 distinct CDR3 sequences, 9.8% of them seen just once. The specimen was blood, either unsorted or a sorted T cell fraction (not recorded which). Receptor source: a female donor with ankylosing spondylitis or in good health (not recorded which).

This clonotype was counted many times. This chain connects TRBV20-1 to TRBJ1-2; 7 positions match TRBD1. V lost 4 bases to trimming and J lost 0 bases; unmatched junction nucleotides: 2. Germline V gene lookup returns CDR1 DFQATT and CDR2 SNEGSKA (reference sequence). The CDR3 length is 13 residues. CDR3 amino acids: CSATGTANYGYTF. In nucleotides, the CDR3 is TGCAGTGCTACCGGGACAGCTAACTATGGCTACACCTTC.

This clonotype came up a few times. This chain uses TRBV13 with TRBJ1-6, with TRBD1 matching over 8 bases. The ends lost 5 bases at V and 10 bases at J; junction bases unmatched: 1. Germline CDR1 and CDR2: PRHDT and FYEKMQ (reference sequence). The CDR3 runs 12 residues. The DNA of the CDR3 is TGTGCCAGCAGCACAGGGGGGTCACCCCTCCACTTT. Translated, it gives CASSTGGSPLHF.

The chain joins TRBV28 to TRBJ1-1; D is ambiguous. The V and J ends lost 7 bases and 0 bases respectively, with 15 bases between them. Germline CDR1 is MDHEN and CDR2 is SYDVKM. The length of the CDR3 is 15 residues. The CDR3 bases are TGTGCCAGCAAGGAGGCCCCTTCTATGAACACTGAAGCTTTCTTT. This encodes CASKEAPSMNTEAFF.

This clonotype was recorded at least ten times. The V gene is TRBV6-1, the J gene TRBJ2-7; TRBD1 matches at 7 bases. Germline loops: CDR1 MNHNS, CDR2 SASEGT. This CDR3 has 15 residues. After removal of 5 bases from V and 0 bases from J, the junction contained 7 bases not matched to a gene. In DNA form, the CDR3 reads TGTGCCAGCAGTAAAGGGACAGATTTCTCCTACGAGCAGTACTTC. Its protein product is CASSKGTDFSYEQYF.

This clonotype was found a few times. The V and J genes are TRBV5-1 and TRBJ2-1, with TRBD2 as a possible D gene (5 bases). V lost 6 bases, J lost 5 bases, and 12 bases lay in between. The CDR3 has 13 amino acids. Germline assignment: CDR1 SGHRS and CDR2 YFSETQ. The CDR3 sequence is CASKSSGNNEQFF. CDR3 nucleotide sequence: TGCGCCAGCAAGTCAAGCGGCAACAATGAGCAGTTCTTC.

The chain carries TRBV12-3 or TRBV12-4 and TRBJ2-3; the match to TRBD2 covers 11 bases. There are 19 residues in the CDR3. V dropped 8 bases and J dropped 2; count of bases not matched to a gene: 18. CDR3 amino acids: CASSTTVGTSGPLTDTQYF. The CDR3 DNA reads TGTGCCAGCTCCACCACGGTCGGGACTAGCGGACCCCTCACAGATACGCAGTATTTT.

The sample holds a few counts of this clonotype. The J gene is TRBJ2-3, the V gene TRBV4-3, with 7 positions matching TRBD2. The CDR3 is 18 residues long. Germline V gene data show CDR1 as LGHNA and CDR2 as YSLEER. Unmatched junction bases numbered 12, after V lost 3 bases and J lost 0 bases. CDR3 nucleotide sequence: TGCGCCAGCAGCCAGGGCGCGGCTAGCGGAATTAGCACAGATACGCAGTATTTT. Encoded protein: CASSQGAASGISTDTQYF.

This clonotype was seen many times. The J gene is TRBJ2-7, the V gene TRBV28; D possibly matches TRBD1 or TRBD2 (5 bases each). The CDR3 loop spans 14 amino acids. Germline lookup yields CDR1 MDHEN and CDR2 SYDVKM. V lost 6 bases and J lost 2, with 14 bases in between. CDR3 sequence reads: CASSYQGAPYEQYF. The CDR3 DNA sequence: TGTGCCAGCAGCTATCAGGGAGCCCCCTACGAGCAGTACTTC.

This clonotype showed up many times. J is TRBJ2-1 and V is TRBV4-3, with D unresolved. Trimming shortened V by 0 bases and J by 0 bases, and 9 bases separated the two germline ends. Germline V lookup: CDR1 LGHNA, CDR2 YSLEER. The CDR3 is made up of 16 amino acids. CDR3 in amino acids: CASSQDGSASYNEQFF. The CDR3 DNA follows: TGCGCCAGCAGCCAAGATGGGTCGGCCTCCTACAATGAGCAGTTCTTC.

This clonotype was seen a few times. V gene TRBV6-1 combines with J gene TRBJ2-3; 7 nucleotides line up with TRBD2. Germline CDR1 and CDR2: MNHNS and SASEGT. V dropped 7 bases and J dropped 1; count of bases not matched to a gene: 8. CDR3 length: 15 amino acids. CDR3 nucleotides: TGTGCCAGCAATCCCAAGGGACTACGCACAGATACGCAGTATTTT. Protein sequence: CASNPKGLRTDTQYF.

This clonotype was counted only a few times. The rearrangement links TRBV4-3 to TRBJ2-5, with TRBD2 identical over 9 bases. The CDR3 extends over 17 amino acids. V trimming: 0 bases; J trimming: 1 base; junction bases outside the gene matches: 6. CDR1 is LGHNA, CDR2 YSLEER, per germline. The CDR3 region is CASSQDPPTSGQETQYF. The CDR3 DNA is TGCGCCAGCAGCCAAGACCCTCCGACTAGCGGCCAAGAGACCCAGTACTTC.

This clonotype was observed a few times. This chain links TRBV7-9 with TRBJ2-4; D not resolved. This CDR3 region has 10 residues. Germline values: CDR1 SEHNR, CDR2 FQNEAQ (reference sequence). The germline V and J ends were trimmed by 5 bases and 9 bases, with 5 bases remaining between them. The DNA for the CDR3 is TGTGCCAGCAGCCCCTCCATTCAGTACTTC. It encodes CASSPSIQYF.

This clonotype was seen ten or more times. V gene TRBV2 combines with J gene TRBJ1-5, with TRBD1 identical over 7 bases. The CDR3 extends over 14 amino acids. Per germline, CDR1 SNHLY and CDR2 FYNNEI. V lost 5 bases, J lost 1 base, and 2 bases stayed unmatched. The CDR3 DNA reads TGTGCCAGCAGTCCGACAGGGAGCAATCAGCCCCAGCATTTT. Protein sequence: CASSPTGSNQPQHF.

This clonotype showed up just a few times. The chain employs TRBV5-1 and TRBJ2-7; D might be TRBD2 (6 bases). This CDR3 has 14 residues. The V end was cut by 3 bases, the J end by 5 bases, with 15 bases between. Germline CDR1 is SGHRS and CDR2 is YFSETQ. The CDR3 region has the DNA TGCGCCAGCAGCTGGTTGGGGCGGGAAGACGAGCAGTACTTC. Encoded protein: CASSWLGREDEQYF.

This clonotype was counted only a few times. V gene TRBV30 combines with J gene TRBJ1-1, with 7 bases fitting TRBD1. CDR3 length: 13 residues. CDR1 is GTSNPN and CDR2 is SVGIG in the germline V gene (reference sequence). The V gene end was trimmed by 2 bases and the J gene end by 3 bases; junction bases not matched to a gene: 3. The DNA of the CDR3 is TGTGCCTGGAGTAGGGACAGCTACACTGAAGCTTTCTTT. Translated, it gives CAWSRDSYTEAFF.

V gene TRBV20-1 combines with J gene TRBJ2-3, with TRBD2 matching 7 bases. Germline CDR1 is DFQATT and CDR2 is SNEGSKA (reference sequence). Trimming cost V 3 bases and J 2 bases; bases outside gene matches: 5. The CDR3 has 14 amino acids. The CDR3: CSASLAEYTDTQYF. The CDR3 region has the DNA TGCAGTGCTAGCCTAGCGGAGTACACAGATACGCAGTATTTT.

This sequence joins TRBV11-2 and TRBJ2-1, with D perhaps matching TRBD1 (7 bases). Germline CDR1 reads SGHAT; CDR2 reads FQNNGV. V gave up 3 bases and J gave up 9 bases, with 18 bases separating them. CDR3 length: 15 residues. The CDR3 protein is CASSFLSGGQGEQFF. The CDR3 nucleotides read TGTGCCAGCAGCTTTCTTTCAGGGGGGCAGGGTGAGCAGTTCTTC.

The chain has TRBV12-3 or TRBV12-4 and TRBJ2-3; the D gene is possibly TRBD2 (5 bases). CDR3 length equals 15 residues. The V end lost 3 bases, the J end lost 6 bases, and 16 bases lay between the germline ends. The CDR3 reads CASSLQLGGVDTQYF. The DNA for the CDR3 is TGTGCCAGCAGTTTGCAGCTAGGAGGAGTGGATACGCAGTATTTT.

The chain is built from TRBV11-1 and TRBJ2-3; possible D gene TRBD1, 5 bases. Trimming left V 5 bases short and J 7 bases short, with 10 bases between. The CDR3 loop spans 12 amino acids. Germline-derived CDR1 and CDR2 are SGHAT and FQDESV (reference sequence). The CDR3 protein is CASSDPGYTQYF. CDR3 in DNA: TGTGCCAGCAGCGACCCAGGGTATACGCAGTATTTT. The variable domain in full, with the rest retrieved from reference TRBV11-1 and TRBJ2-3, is EAEVAQSPRYKITEKSQAVAFWCDPISGHATLYWYRQILGQGPELLVQFQDESVVDDSQLPKDRFSAERLKGVDSTLKIQPAELGDSAMYLCASSDPGYTQYFGPGTRLTVL.

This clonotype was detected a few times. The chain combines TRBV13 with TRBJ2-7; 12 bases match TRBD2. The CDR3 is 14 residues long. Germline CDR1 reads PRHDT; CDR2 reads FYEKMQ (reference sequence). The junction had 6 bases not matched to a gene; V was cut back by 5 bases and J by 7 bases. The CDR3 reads CASSPRTSGKEQYF. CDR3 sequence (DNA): TGTGCCAGCAGCCCGAGGACTAGCGGGAAGGAGCAGTACTTC.

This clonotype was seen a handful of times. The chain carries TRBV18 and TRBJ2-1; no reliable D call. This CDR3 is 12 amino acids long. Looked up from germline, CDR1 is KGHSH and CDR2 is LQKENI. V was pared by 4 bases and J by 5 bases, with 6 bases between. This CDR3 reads CASSLDHNEQFF. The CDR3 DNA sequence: TGTGCCAGCTCACTGGACCACAATGAGCAGTTCTTC.

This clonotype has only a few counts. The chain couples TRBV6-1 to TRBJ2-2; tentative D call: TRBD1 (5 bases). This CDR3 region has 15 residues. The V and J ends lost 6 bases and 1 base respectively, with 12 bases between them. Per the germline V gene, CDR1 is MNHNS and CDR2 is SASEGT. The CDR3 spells CASSDSPLNTGELFF. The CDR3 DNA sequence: TGTGCCAGCAGCGACAGCCCATTGAACACCGGGGAGCTGTTTTTT.

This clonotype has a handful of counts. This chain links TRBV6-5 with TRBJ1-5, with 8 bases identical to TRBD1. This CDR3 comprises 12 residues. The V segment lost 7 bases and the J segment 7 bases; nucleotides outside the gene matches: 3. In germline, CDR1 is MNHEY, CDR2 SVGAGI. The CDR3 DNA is TGTGCCAGCACCACAGGGGGACAGCCCCAGCATTTT. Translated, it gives CASTTGGQPQHF.